The 21 T cell receptor beta chains in this list originate from one sample, sequenced in a study of blood T cell repertoires in COVID-19. Profiled with immunoSEQ multiplex PCR; TCRdb holds only in-frame clones, not every one. In the table there are fewer than 200,000 clones, almost 85% of which are singletons. Sequenced sample: peripheral blood. The receptors were gathered from a man aged 35 to 55 who had recovered from COVID-19.

CDR3 sequence reads: CASSLVDSLAKNIQYF. Written as DNA, the CDR3 is TGTGCCAGCAGCCTAGTCGACAGCTTAGCCAAAAACATTCAGTACTTC. V usage is TRBV9 and J usage is TRBJ2-4; a possible D gene is TRBD1 (5 bases). This CDR3 spans 16 amino acids. In germline, CDR1 is SGDLS, CDR2 YYNGEE. Deletions cut 4 bases from V and 0 bases from J, with 14 bases between.

The chain has TRBV4-2 and TRBJ2-3, with 13 bases fitting TRBD2. CDR3 length: 16 amino acids. Germline CDR1 and CDR2: LGHNA and YNFKEQ. With V trimmed by 3 bases and J by 4 bases, 4 bases remained unmatched. The CDR3 DNA is TGTGCCAGCAGCCAGGACGGACTAGCGGGAGCAGATACGCAGTATTTT. As protein: CASSQDGLAGADTQYF.

The chain joins TRBV12-5 to TRBJ2-3; 12 nucleotides match TRBD1. Germline values: CDR1 LGHNT, CDR2 FRNRAP. The V gene end was trimmed by 0 bases and the J gene end by 6 bases; junction bases not matched to a gene: 10. The CDR3 sequence is 18 residues long. The CDR3 protein is CASGLVISRDRGRDTQYF. Written as DNA, the CDR3 is TGTGCTAGTGGTTTGGTAATTTCCCGGGACAGGGGGCGTGATACGCAGTATTTT.

This clone was detected once. The chain recombines TRBV3-1 (or the pseudogene TRBV3-2) with TRBJ2-7, with 12 positions matching TRBD2. The CDR3 loop spans 15 amino acids. Germline CDR1 reads LGHDT; CDR2 reads YNNKEL (reference sequence). V gave up 3 bases and J gave up 2 bases; unmatched junction bases: 2. This CDR3 reads CASSHASGRAYEQYF. As DNA, the CDR3 is TGTGCCAGCAGCCACGCTAGCGGGAGGGCCTACGAGCAGTACTTC.

V gene TRBV11-1 combines with J gene TRBJ2-1; TRBD2 aligns across 10 bases. The CDR3 loop spans 15 amino acids. The V segment lost 7 bases and the J segment 3 bases; nucleotides outside the gene matches: 6. Germline V gene data show CDR1 as SGHAT and CDR2 as FQDESV (reference sequence). CDR3: CASTVSGGFYNEQFF. The CDR3 DNA sequence: TGTGCCAGCACCGTTAGCGGGGGGTTCTACAATGAGCAGTTCTTC.

The CDR3 spells CASSSRRGASNTGELFF. DNA of the CDR3: TGTGCCAGCAGCTCTCGCCGGGGGGCGTCGAACACCGGGGAGCTGTTTTTT. The chain has TRBV5-4 and TRBJ2-2; D is possibly TRBD2 (7 bases). V lost 3 bases and J lost 0, with 15 bases in between. The CDR3 spans 17 residues. Germline V gene data show CDR1 as SGHNT and CDR2 as YYREEE (reference sequence).

The V and J genes are TRBV6-1 and TRBJ2-7; maybe TRBD2 (6 bases). The CDR3 extends over 15 amino acids. V dropped 4 bases and J dropped 3 bases, with 16 bases sitting between them. Germline V gives CDR1 MNHNS, CDR2 SASEGT. CDR3 loop: CASSALVGGDYEQYF. CDR3 DNA: TGTGCCAGCAGTGCGTTGGTGGGGGGAGACTACGAGCAGTACTTC.

The chain is built from TRBV11-2 and TRBJ1-2; TRBD1 aligns across 7 bases. The length of the CDR3 is 12 residues. The germline V gene encodes CDR1 SGHAT and CDR2 FQNNGV. V dropped 9 bases and J dropped 9; count of bases not matched to a gene: 10. This CDR3 is CASNDREASYTF. The CDR3 DNA is TGTGCCAGTAACGACAGGGAGGCGAGCTACACCTTC.

The rearrangement uses TRBV10-3 and TRBJ2-3, with a weak D call TRBD2 (7 bases). The germline V gene encodes CDR1 ENHRY and CDR2 SYGVKD. V lost 3 bases and J lost 7, with 17 bases in between. There are 15 residues in the CDR3. CDR3 DNA sequence: TGTGCCATCAGTGACCCGAGGGGGGGGGCCAATACGCAGTATTTT. Protein: CAISDPRGGANTQYF.

The V call is TRBV24-1, the J call TRBJ2-3; D perhaps matches TRBD2 (5 bases). The CDR3 sequence is 15 residues long. V was cut by 3 bases and J by 8 bases, with 17 bases left in between. CDR1 is KGHDR and CDR2 is SFDVKD in the germline V gene. CDR3 amino acids: CATSDGVGEGGTQYF. As DNA, the CDR3 is TGTGCCACCAGTGATGGGGTCGGTGAGGGCGGTACGCAGTATTTT.

The chain joins TRBV11-2 to TRBJ1-1; D gene ambiguous. The CDR3 totals 12 residues. Germline V gene data show CDR1 as SGHAT and CDR2 as FQNNGV. The ends were cut back, 6 bases at V and 4 bases at J, with 9 bases in the middle. CDR3 bases: TGTGCCAGCAGTAACCGAGTCACTGAAGCTTTCTTT. Its protein product is CASSNRVTEAFF.

This clone was counted many times. The sample holds other DNA sequences that translate to the same CDR3. The gene calls are TRBV9 and TRBJ1-5; possibly TRBD1 for D (5 bases). Germline V gene sequence: CDR1 SGDLS, CDR2 YYNGEE. Trimming left V 0 bases short and J 5 bases short, with 6 bases between. The CDR3 spans 13 residues. The CDR3 nucleotides read TGTGCCAGCAGCGTAGCGGGGGATCAGCCCCAGCATTTT. Its translation: CASSVAGDQPQHF.

The chain carries TRBV27 and TRBJ2-3; D perhaps matches TRBD1 (6 bases). This CDR3 is built from 15 residues. Germline CDR1 MNHEY, CDR2 SMNVEV (reference sequence). Trimming shortened V by 6 bases and J by 0 bases, and 13 bases separated the two germline ends. The CDR3, as DNA: TGTGCCAGCAGCCCCATGGACAGTAGCACAGATACGCAGTATTTT. As protein: CASSPMDSSTDTQYF.

This clone was found once. The chain joins TRBV20-1 to TRBJ1-2, with D maybe TRBD1 (5 bases). Germline values: CDR1 DFQATT, CDR2 SNEGSKA (reference sequence). The CDR3 is 11 residues long. V lost 3 bases to trimming and J lost 10 bases, with 12 bases between them. The CDR3 loop reads CSARRQGVYTF. For the CDR3, the DNA is TGCAGTGCTAGGCGTCAGGGTGTCTACACCTTC.

The chain has TRBV27 and TRBJ1-5; 7 bases are a match to TRBD1. The length of the CDR3 is 15 residues. The germline V gene encodes CDR1 MNHEY and CDR2 SMNVEV (reference sequence). The junction had 7 bases not matched to a gene; V was cut back by 8 bases and J by 0 bases. The CDR3, as DNA: TGTGCCAGCCGTAAGACAGGGTCTAGCAATCAGCCCCAGCATTTT. Translating gives CASRKTGSSNQPQHF.

About this clone itself: Other DNA variants within this sample encode the same CDR3. The V and J genes are TRBV9 and TRBJ2-2; D is perhaps TRBD1 (5 bases). Germline V CDR1 and CDR2: SGDLS, YYNGEE. V lost 1 base and J 1 base, leaving 5 bases between the germline ends. This CDR3 contains 14 residues. The CDR3 sequence: CASSVQGNTGELFF. CDR3 coding DNA: TGTGCCAGCAGCGTACAGGGGAACACCGGGGAGCTGTTTTTT.

V usage is TRBV30 and J usage is TRBJ2-1; TRBD1 aligns across 7 bases. After removal of 3 bases from V and 4 bases from J, the junction contained 9 bases not matched to a gene. Germline CDR1 GTSNPN, CDR2 SVGIG (reference sequence). The CDR3 runs to 15 residues. The CDR3 bases are TGTGCCTGGAGGAAACAGGGGCCCCCTTACAATGAGCAGTTCTTC. It specifies CAWRKQGPPYNEQFF.

This chain uses TRBV12-3 or TRBV12-4 with TRBJ2-3; D uncertain. The CDR3 is made up of 12 amino acids. With 2 bases removed from V and 4 bases from J, the gap between germline ends came to 4 bases. The CDR3 nucleotides read TGTGCCAGCAGTTTAACAGCAGATACGCAGTATTTT. Protein: CASSLTADTQYF.

This clone was seen at least ten times. Here the CDR3 DNA reads TGTGCCAGCAGCCGTACCGTGGGGACAGGGGGGTCTAATCAGCCCCAGCATTTT. Its protein is CASSRTVGTGGSNQPQHF. V gene TRBV6-2 or TRBV6-3 combines with J gene TRBJ1-5; 11 bases line up with TRBD1. V lost 6 bases to trimming and J lost 4 bases; unmatched junction nucleotides: 14. The CDR3 is 18 amino acids. Looked up from germline, CDR1 is MNHEY and CDR2 is SVGEGT.

This clone appeared a single time. The chain combines TRBV6-5 with TRBJ2-3; no clear D. The germline CDR1 and CDR2 sequences are MNHEY and SVGAGI. Trimming stripped 0 bases from V and 6 bases from J, with 10 bases between. This CDR3 comprises 14 residues. CDR3 in amino acids: CASSYSSRADTQYF. The CDR3 nucleotides read TGTGCCAGCAGTTACTCGAGTCGCGCGGATACGCAGTATTTT.

The rearrangement links TRBV2 to TRBJ2-3; a weak D match, TRBD2 (7 bases). V was trimmed by 7 bases and J by 6 bases, leaving 11 bases between them. The CDR3 runs 12 residues. Germline values: CDR1 SNHLY, CDR2 FYNNEI. CDR3 nucleotide sequence: TGTGCCAGCAAGGGGAGGGGGGATACGCAGTATTTT. Protein: CASKGRGDTQYF.